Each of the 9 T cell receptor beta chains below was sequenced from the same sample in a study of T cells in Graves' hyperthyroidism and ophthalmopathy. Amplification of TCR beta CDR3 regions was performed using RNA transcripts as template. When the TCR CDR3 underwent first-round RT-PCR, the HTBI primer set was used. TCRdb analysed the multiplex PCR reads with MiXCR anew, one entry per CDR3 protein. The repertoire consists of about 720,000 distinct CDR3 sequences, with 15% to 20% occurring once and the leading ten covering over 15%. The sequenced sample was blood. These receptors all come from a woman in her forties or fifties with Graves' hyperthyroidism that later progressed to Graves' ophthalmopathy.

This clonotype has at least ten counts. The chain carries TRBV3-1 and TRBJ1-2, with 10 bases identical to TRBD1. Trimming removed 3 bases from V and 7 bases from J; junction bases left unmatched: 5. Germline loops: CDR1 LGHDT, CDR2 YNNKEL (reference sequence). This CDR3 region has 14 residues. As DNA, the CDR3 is TGTGCCAGCAGCCAGCCCGGGACAGGGGTTGGCTACACCTTC. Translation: CASSQPGTGVGYTF.

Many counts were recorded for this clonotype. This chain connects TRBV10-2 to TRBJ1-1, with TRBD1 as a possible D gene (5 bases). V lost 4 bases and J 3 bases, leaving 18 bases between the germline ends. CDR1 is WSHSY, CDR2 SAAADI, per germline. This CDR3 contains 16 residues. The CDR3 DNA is TGCGCCAGCAGTGTCCGGGACTCCCCTAGGGACACTGAAGCTTTCTTT. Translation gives CASSVRDSPRDTEAFF.

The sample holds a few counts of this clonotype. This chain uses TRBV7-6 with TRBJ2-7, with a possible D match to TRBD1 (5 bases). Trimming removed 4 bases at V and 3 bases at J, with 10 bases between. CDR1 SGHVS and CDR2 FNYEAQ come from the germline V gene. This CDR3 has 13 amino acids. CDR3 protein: CASSSRQYYEQYF. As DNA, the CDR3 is TGTGCCAGCAGCTCCCGACAGTACTACGAGCAGTACTTC.

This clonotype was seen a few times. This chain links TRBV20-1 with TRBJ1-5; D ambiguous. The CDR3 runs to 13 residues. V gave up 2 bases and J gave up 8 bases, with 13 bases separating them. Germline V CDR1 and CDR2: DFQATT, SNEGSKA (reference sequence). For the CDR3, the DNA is TGCAGTGCTAGAAGGCCGGTTGAGGAGCCCCAGCATTTT. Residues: CSARRPVEEPQHF.

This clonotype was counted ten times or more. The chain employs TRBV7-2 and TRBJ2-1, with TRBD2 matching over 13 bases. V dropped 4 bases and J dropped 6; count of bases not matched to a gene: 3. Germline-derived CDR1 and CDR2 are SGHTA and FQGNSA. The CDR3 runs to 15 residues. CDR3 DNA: TGTGCCAGCAGCTCGGGACTAGCGGGGCCCAATGAGCAGTTCTTC. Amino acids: CASSSGLAGPNEQFF.

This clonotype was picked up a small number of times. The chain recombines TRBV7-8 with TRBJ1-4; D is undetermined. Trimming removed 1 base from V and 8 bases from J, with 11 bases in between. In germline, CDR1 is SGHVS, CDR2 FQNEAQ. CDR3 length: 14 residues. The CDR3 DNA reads TGTGCCAGCAGCTTAGGACTCACAAGAGAAAAACTGTTTTTT. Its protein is CASSLGLTREKLFF.

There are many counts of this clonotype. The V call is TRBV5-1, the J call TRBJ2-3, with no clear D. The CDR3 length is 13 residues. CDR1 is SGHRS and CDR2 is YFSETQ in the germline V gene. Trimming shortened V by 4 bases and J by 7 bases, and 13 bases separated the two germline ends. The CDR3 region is CASSPQSPNTQYF. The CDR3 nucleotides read TGCGCCAGCAGCCCACAATCGCCTAATACGCAGTATTTT.

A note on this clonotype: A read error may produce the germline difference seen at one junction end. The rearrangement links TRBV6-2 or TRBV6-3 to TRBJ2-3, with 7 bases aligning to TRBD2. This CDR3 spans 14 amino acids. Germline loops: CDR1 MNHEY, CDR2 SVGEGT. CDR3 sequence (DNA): TGCGCCAGTCGGGCAGCGGGGTTAACAGATACGCAGTATTTT. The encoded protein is CASRAAGLTDTQYF.

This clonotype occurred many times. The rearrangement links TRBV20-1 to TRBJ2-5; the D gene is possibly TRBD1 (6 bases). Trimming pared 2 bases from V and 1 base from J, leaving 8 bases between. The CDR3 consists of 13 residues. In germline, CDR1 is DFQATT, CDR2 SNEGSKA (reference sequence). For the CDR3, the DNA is TGCAGTGCTAGAAAGACAGGCCAAGAGACCCAGTACTTC. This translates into CSARKTGQETQYF.